These 6 T cell receptor beta chains share one sample of origin, sequenced in a study of CD8 T cells in Susac syndrome (dated by TCRdb to about 2019). Libraries were made using the immunoSEQ multiplex PCR assay. RNA was extracted using the RNeasy kit, and about 0.45 to 1 ug of the RNA was reverse transcribed with random hexamers. The raw public data were reprocessed by TCRdb itself: fastp quality trimming at Q25, MiXCR clonotype calling, in-frame beta chains only. One record per CDR3 amino acid sequence lists the most common genes and DNA. This sample holds under 550,000 distinct CDR3 sequences; more than 80% were observed only once. Approximately 0.11% of the sample is taken by the ten largest. The sequencing input was CD8+ T cells from PBMCs. Every receptor here comes from a human donor with multiple sclerosis.

V and J are TRBV4-1 and TRBJ2-2; D is unclear. This CDR3 region has 14 residues. Germline loops: CDR1 MGHRA, CDR2 YSYEKL. V was cut by 7 bases and J by 3 bases, with 12 bases left in between. The chain's CDR3 is CASMGRTDTGELFF. The CDR3 DNA follows: TGCGCCAGCATGGGTCGGACGGACACCGGGGAGCTGTTTTTT.

The rearrangement links TRBV7-6 to TRBJ2-5; D is unresolved. Germline loops: CDR1 SGHVS, CDR2 FNYEAQ. V gave up 0 bases and J gave up 3 bases, with 2 bases separating them. CDR3 length: 12 amino acids. The CDR3: CASSLAEETQYF. The CDR3, as DNA: TGTGCCAGCAGCTTAGCCGAAGAGACCCAGTACTTC.

The rearrangement joins TRBV7-9 to TRBJ2-1; D may match TRBD1 or TRBD2 (5 bases each). Germline V gene sequence: CDR1 SEHNR, CDR2 FQNEAQ (reference sequence). The CDR3 loop spans 16 amino acids. V was cut by 5 bases and J by 5 bases, with 19 bases left in between. CDR3 region: CASSQVGDEDDNEQFF. The CDR3 bases are TGTGCCAGCAGCCAGGTAGGGGACGAGGACGACAATGAGCAGTTCTTC.

This sequence joins TRBV4-1 and TRBJ2-1; 7 bases fit TRBD2. V gave up 3 bases and J gave up 6 bases; unmatched junction bases: 8. The CDR3 extends over 15 amino acids. Germline lookup yields CDR1 MGHRA and CDR2 YSYEKL. The CDR3 DNA reads TGCGCCAGCAGCCAGCCGGGGGGTCGGCCCAATGAGCAGTTCTTC. It specifies CASSQPGGRPNEQFF.

This chain joins TRBV27 and TRBJ1-1, with unresolved D. V lost 3 bases, J lost 0 bases, and 8 bases lay in between. Germline-derived CDR1 and CDR2 are MNHEY and SMNVEV (reference sequence). This CDR3 has 14 residues. The CDR3 loop reads CASSFQYMNTEAFF. The CDR3 DNA reads as TGTGCCAGCAGTTTTCAATACATGAACACTGAAGCTTTCTTT.

CDR3 sequence (DNA): TGTGCCAGCATCCCAGGACAGATGAACACTGAAGCTTTCTTT. The encoded protein is CASIPGQMNTEAFF. The chain employs TRBV6-5 and TRBJ1-1; a possible D gene is TRBD1 (6 bases). CDR3 length: 14 residues. The germline CDR1 and CDR2 sequences are MNHEY and SVGAGI. The V and J ends lost 7 bases and 0 bases respectively, with 12 bases between them.